The 31 T cell receptor beta chains below were found in one sample sequenced in a study of blood T cell repertoires in COVID-19. Produced via immunoSEQ multiplex PCR; TCRdb's table is partial and in-frame only. The sample records 180,000 or so clones, roughly 77% being singletons. The sequenced sample was peripheral blood. Source of these receptors: an elderly woman with COVID-19, enrolled during active disease.

The chain combines TRBV10-3 with TRBJ2-7, with 9 nucleotides matching TRBD2. The length of the CDR3 is 17 residues. Unmatched junction bases numbered 13, after V lost 3 bases and J lost 4 bases. Germline lookup yields CDR1 ENHRY and CDR2 SYGVKD. The CDR3 loop is CAISDVAGGPGIYEQYF. The CDR3 nucleotides are TGTGCCATCAGTGATGTGGCGGGAGGGCCTGGTATTTACGAGCAGTACTTC.

This chain connects TRBV7-2 to TRBJ2-2; the D is unclear. V gave up 5 bases and J gave up 0 bases, with 10 bases separating them. Germline V gene lookup returns CDR1 SGHTA and CDR2 FQGNSA. The CDR3 covers 15 residues. Here the CDR3 reads CASSQAPANTGELFF. Here the CDR3 DNA reads TGTGCCAGCAGCCAGGCACCAGCGAACACCGGGGAGCTGTTTTTT.

The V and J genes are TRBV4-3 and TRBJ2-7, with 9 nucleotides matching TRBD1. Germline CDR1 reads LGHNA; CDR2 reads YSLEER. V shed 0 bases and J 4 bases; nucleotides not matched to a gene: 13. This CDR3 comprises 18 residues. The CDR3: CASSQEFWLPGQGYEQYF. The DNA for the CDR3 is TGCGCCAGCAGCCAAGAGTTTTGGCTCCCGGGACAGGGATACGAGCAGTACTTC.

The chain carries TRBV24-1 and TRBJ2-1; D not resolved. The CDR3 extends over 15 amino acids. V was shortened by 4 bases and J by 5 bases, with 14 bases between the two germline ends. Per the germline V gene, CDR1 is KGHDR and CDR2 is SFDVKD. Written as DNA, the CDR3 is TGTGCCACCAGTGACGCTACGAAAGGAGACAATGAGCAGTTCTTC. As protein: CATSDATKGDNEQFF.

V is TRBV2 and J is TRBJ2-5; D gene ambiguous. CDR1 and CDR2 from the germline V gene are SNHLY and FYNNEI. V lost 5 bases and J 2 bases, leaving 3 bases between the germline ends. The CDR3 sequence is 11 residues long. The CDR3 loop is CASSPQETQYF. The CDR3, as DNA: TGTGCCAGCAGTCCTCAAGAGACCCAGTACTTC.

The J gene is TRBJ1-6, the V gene TRBV27, with D uncertain. Trimming stripped 6 bases from V and 0 bases from J, with 12 bases between. Germline assignment: CDR1 MNHEY and CDR2 SMNVEV (reference sequence). CDR3 length equals 16 residues. DNA for the CDR3: TGTGCCAGCAGGAAGGCAGGCAGCTCCTATAATTCACCCCTCCACTTT. The encoded protein is CASRKAGSSYNSPLHF.

This chain uses TRBV20-1 with TRBJ1-1; D not certain. V lost 6 bases and J lost 11, with 16 bases in between. CDR1 DFQATT and CDR2 SNEGSKA come from the germline V gene (reference sequence). The CDR3 is 11 amino acids. Here the CDR3 DNA reads TGCAGTGCCAACCCCTCAGCGCTTGCTTTCTTT. This codes for CSANPSALAFF.

This clone was counted a few times. V gene TRBV9 combines with J gene TRBJ2-6, with 7 bases that match TRBD1. Germline lookup yields CDR1 SGDLS and CDR2 YYNGEE. Losses at the gene ends were 3 bases for V and 0 bases for J; bases not matched to a gene: 6. This CDR3 has 17 residues. CDR3 bases: TGTGCCAGCAGCGCGACAGGGACCATCTCTGGGGCCAACGTCCTGACTTTC. This codes for CASSATGTISGANVLTF. Using reference TRBV9 and TRBJ2-6 for the parts outside the CDR3, the full variable domain is DSGVTQTPKHLITATGQRVTLRCSPRSGDLSVYWYQQSLDQGLQFLIQYYNGEERAKGNILERFSAQQFPDLHSELNLSSLELGDSALYFCASSATGTISGANVLTFGAGSRLTVL.

V is TRBV6-2 or TRBV6-3 and J is TRBJ2-3, with 8 bases aligning to TRBD1. V shed 2 bases and J 4 bases; nucleotides not matched to a gene: 14. Per germline, CDR1 MNHEY and CDR2 SVGEGT. This CDR3 has 18 amino acids. Here the CDR3 DNA reads TGTGCCAGCAGTTACCCTCCCCTCGACAGGGGTAGCTCAGATACGCAGTATTTT. It specifies CASSYPPLDRGSSDTQYF.

This sequence joins TRBV10-3 and TRBJ1-2, with D maybe TRBD1 (5 bases). CDR1 is ENHRY and CDR2 is SYGVKD in the germline V gene. Deletions cut 7 bases from V and 8 bases from J, with 20 bases between. The CDR3 has 14 residues. CDR3 DNA: TGTGCCATCAATAGGCGGGGCCCGCCGCTCGGCTACACCTTC. It codes for CAINRRGPPLGYTF.

V usage is TRBV2 and J usage is TRBJ2-7; the match to TRBD1 covers 7 bases. Per germline, CDR1 SNHLY and CDR2 FYNNEI. The CDR3 contains 14 residues. The V and J ends lost 5 bases and 3 bases, in that order; junction bases with no gene match: 7. CDR3 loop: CASSTGALRYEQYF. In DNA, the CDR3 is TGTGCCAGCAGTACAGGGGCGCTTCGCTACGAGCAGTACTTC.

The rearrangement uses TRBV6-5 and TRBJ2-2; 12 bases align to TRBD2. The V segment lost 5 bases and the J segment 4 bases; nucleotides outside the gene matches: 2. Germline CDR1 reads MNHEY; CDR2 reads SVGAGI. This CDR3 comprises 15 residues. In DNA, the CDR3 is TGTGCCAGCAGTCAACTAGCGGGGGGCACCGGGGAGCTGTTTTTT. Protein product: CASSQLAGGTGELFF.

The V and J genes are TRBV12-3 or TRBV12-4 and TRBJ2-1; D not resolved. This CDR3 contains 12 residues. V was cut by 6 bases and J by 13 bases, with 16 bases left in between. The CDR3 loop is CASSLHDSQQFF. For the CDR3, the DNA is TGTGCCAGCAGCCTCCACGACTCTCAACAGTTCTTC.

The CDR3 is CASSLGTSLNYGYTF. In DNA, the CDR3 is TGTGCCAGCAGCTTAGGGACATCGCTTAACTATGGCTACACCTTC. The genes are TRBV7-8 and TRBJ1-2, with D perhaps TRBD1 (5 bases). Deletions cut 1 base from V and 1 base from J, with 10 bases between. CDR1 and CDR2 (germline): SGHVS, FQNEAQ. CDR3 length: 15 amino acids.

The chain has TRBV28 and TRBJ2-1; D gene ambiguous. Trimming pared 6 bases from V and 4 bases from J, leaving 22 bases between. The germline gives CDR1 MDHEN, CDR2 SYDVKM. The CDR3 loop spans 17 amino acids. CDR3 DNA sequence: TGTGCCAGCAGCACGCGGAGACTGCAGTTGGGTTACAATGAGCAGTTCTTC. Residues: CASSTRRLQLGYNEQFF.

The chain joins TRBV7-9 to TRBJ2-3; no definite D call. Trimming stripped 4 bases from V and 1 base from J, with 9 bases between. Germline CDR1 reads SEHNR; CDR2 reads FQNEAQ (reference sequence). The CDR3 has 14 amino acids. The CDR3: CASSSQEGTDTQYF. CDR3 coding DNA: TGTGCCAGCAGCTCGCAAGAGGGCACAGATACGCAGTATTTT.

The rearrangement uses TRBV23-1 and TRBJ1-2; 10 bases line up with TRBD1. TRBV23-1 is placed among ORFs of uncertain function. Trimming at V came to 2 bases and at J to 0 bases, leaving 9 bases not matched to a gene. The CDR3 runs 18 residues. The CDR3 loop reads CASSQPDRGRGANYGYTF. The CDR3 DNA reads TGCGCCAGCAGTCAACCAGACAGGGGGCGCGGAGCTAACTATGGCTACACCTTC.

The chain links TRBV5-8 to TRBJ2-1, with a possible D match to TRBD2 (6 bases). V dropped 0 bases and J dropped 2 bases, with 12 bases sitting between them. This CDR3 comprises 16 residues. CDR1 SGHTS and CDR2 YDEGEE come from the germline V gene. CDR3 sequence: CASSLALGGTYNEQFF. The DNA for the CDR3 is TGTGCCAGCAGCTTGGCCCTCGGGGGAACCTACAATGAGCAGTTCTTC.

The chain couples TRBV15 to TRBJ2-3; D gene ambiguous. Trimming shortened V by 0 bases and J by 4 bases, and 14 bases separated the two germline ends. This CDR3 comprises 16 residues. Germline assignment: CDR1 LNHNV and CDR2 YYDKDF (reference sequence). The CDR3 region is CATSRELGPPADTQYF. The CDR3 DNA sequence: TGTGCCACCAGCAGAGAGCTAGGCCCGCCCGCAGATACGCAGTATTTT.

There are a few counts of this clone. The chain is built from TRBV2 and TRBJ2-7; the match to TRBD2 covers 9 bases. Germline V lookup: CDR1 SNHLY, CDR2 FYNNEI. The length of the CDR3 is 14 residues. V gave up 3 bases and J gave up 4 bases; unmatched junction bases: 4. The CDR3 region has the DNA TGTGCCAGCAGTGAGCGGGAGGGCAGGTACGAGCAGTACTTC. Translating it yields CASSEREGRYEQYF.

The chain couples TRBV5-1 to TRBJ1-5; D is possibly TRBD1 (6 bases). V lost 1 base to trimming and J lost 6 bases, with 11 bases between them. This CDR3 region has 14 residues. The germline CDR1 and CDR2 sequences are SGHRS and YFSETQ. CDR3 sequence reads: CASSLSGDGQPQHF. Written as DNA, the CDR3 is TGCGCCAGCAGCTTGTCAGGGGATGGTCAGCCCCAGCATTTT.

V is TRBV2 and J is TRBJ2-7; 9 positions match TRBD1. This CDR3 region has 14 residues. Germline CDR1 is SNHLY and CDR2 is FYNNEI. Losses at the gene ends were 6 bases for V and 0 bases for J; bases not matched to a gene: 3. The CDR3 coding sequence is TGTGCCAGCAGCGGACAGGGGCTCTCCTACGAGCAGTACTTC. As protein: CASSGQGLSYEQYF.

The J gene is TRBJ2-1, the V gene TRBV28, with D hard to call. The CDR3 runs 15 residues. V lost 8 bases, J lost 4 bases, and 18 bases lay in between. Germline V gene data show CDR1 as MDHEN and CDR2 as SYDVKM. The DNA for the CDR3 is TGTGCCAGCGCCTTTGGAGTATCCCTATACAATGAGCAGTTCTTC. Amino acid sequence: CASAFGVSLYNEQFF.

The chain uses TRBV7-2 and TRBJ2-1, with TRBD2 identical over 8 bases. Germline CDR1 SGHTA, CDR2 FQGNSA. Trimming took 5 bases from V and 5 from J; bases not matched to a gene: 11. The CDR3 sequence is 16 residues long. In nucleotides, the CDR3 is TGTGCCAGCAGCCCACCCCAGCGGGAGAGCCACAATGAGCAGTTCTTC. The encoded protein is CASSPPQRESHNEQFF.

The rearrangement uses TRBV12-3 or TRBV12-4 and TRBJ1-6; TRBD1 aligns across 8 bases. V was pared by 3 bases and J by 8 bases, with 0 bases of the junction left unmatched. CDR3 size: 13 residues. CDR3 bases: TGTGCCAGCAGTTTGACAGGGGATTCACCCCTCCACTTT. Translation: CASSLTGDSPLHF.

The chain combines TRBV5-1 with TRBJ2-7, with 8 bases identical to TRBD1. Trimming at V came to 4 bases and at J to 7 bases, leaving 10 bases not matched to a gene. The CDR3 is 14 residues long. Germline-derived CDR1 and CDR2 are SGHRS and YFSETQ. The chain's CDR3 is CASSSQGASGEQYF. The CDR3, as DNA: TGCGCCAGCAGCAGCCAGGGGGCGTCCGGTGAGCAGTACTTC.

This chain links TRBV2 with TRBJ2-3, with D unclear. Germline assignment: CDR1 SNHLY and CDR2 FYNNEI. The V end lost 0 bases, the J end lost 2 bases, and 12 bases lay between the germline ends. The CDR3 has 16 residues. The CDR3 bases are TGTGCCAGCAGTGAAGCAGTAGCTTTGACCACAGATACGCAGTATTTT. It encodes CASSEAVALTTDTQYF.

This sequence joins TRBV28 and TRBJ2-1; a possible D gene is TRBD2 (6 bases). The germline V gene encodes CDR1 MDHEN and CDR2 SYDVKM. The V and J ends lost 2 bases and 7 bases respectively, with 15 bases between them. The CDR3 contains 15 residues. CDR3 in DNA: TGTGCCAGCAGTTTACCCGGGGAGGTTAGGAATGAGCAGTTCTTC. Protein product: CASSLPGEVRNEQFF.

This chain connects TRBV5-4 to TRBJ2-6; a weak D match, TRBD2 (6 bases). This CDR3 comprises 15 residues. Germline CDR1 reads SGHNT; CDR2 reads YYREEE (reference sequence). Trimming stripped 0 bases from V and 2 bases from J, with 6 bases between. The CDR3 loop reads CASSLGTTGANVLTF. The CDR3 DNA is TGTGCCAGCAGCTTGGGGACTACTGGGGCCAACGTCCTGACTTTC.

The chain has TRBV24-1 and TRBJ2-7; tentative D call: TRBD1 (6 bases). The germline V gene encodes CDR1 KGHDR and CDR2 SFDVKD. V was trimmed by 7 bases and J by 2 bases, leaving 11 bases between them. CDR3 length equals 13 residues. The CDR3 nucleotides read TGTGCCACCAGCTCACAGGGTACCTACGAGCAGTACTTC. It translates to CATSSQGTYEQYF.

The V and J genes are TRBV6-5 and TRBJ1-5; maybe TRBD1 (5 bases). This CDR3 contains 14 residues. V gave up 4 bases and J gave up 0 bases, with 7 bases separating them. The V gene's germline CDR1 is MNHEY and CDR2 SVGAGI. Here the CDR3 DNA reads TGTGCCAGCAGTTTAGGGGATAGCAATCAGCCCCAGCATTTT. This codes for CASSLGDSNQPQHF.